The 22 T cell receptor beta chains in this list originate from one sample, sequenced in a study of cytomegalovirus exposure and HLA in healthy donors. The PCR had 60 Vbeta and 13 Jbeta primers. Sequencing used immunoSEQ multiplex PCR; TCRdb keeps in-frame clones, though not all of them. This table holds tens of thousands of clones, roughly four fifths found once. Sequencing was done on a sample of PBMCs. The source is a woman under 40 in good health and CMV-seropositive.

V gene TRBV30 combines with J gene TRBJ2-5; a possible D gene is TRBD1 (6 bases). TRBJ2-7 matches the DNA end more closely, so the J call is doubtful. The CDR3 contains 13 residues. Germline lookup yields CDR1 GTSNPN and CDR2 SVGIG (reference sequence). The chain's CDR3 is CAWTPGASYEQYF. The CDR3 DNA reads TGTGCCTGGACGCCAGGGGCCTCCTACGAGCAGTACTTC.

This clone has just a few counts. This chain links TRBV30 with TRBJ1-5; tentatively, D is TRBD1 (5 bases). CDR3 length: 14 residues. V gave up 0 bases and J gave up 7 bases, with 13 bases separating them. Germline CDR1 GTSNPN, CDR2 SVGIG (reference sequence). The CDR3 is CAWSVGAVRQPQHF. CDR3 nucleotide sequence: TGTGCCTGGAGTGTAGGGGCAGTGAGACAGCCCCAGCATTTT.

CDR3 in amino acids: CASSQDQGEAYYGYTF. In DNA form, the CDR3 reads TGTGCCAGCAGCCAAGATCAGGGGGAGGCCTACTATGGCTACACCTTC. The V and J genes are TRBV4-2 and TRBJ1-2, with 7 bases identical to TRBD1. Germline values: CDR1 LGHNA, CDR2 YNFKEQ. The CDR3 is 16 amino acids. Trimming cost V 0 bases and J 3 bases; bases outside gene matches: 7.

The chain has TRBV9 and TRBJ1-3; D is unclear. The V gene's germline CDR1 is SGDLS and CDR2 YYNGEE. This CDR3 has 12 residues. Deletions cut 5 bases from V and 4 bases from J, with 7 bases between. In DNA form, the CDR3 reads TGTGCCAGCAGTGGCGGCGGAAACACCATATATTTT. This translates into CASSGGGNTIYF.

The J gene is TRBJ2-2, the V gene TRBV6-4; D uncertain. There are 13 residues in the CDR3. The germline V gene encodes CDR1 MRHNA and CDR2 SNTAGT. V was cut by 0 bases and J by 4 bases, with 3 bases left in between. This chain's CDR3 is CASSDSATGELFF. DNA for the CDR3: TGTGCCAGCAGTGACTCGGCCACCGGGGAGCTGTTTTTT.

This chain links TRBV29-1 with TRBJ1-1, with a possible D match to TRBD1 (6 bases). Germline-derived CDR1 and CDR2 are SQVTM and ANQGSEA. This CDR3 is 13 amino acids long. V lost 7 bases and J 3 bases, leaving 15 bases between the germline ends. The CDR3, as DNA: TGCAGCGCCGCCACAGGGCCTGACACTGAAGCTTTCTTT. Protein: CSAATGPDTEAFF.

The chain uses TRBV14 and TRBJ1-1; tentative D call: TRBD1 (6 bases). The CDR3 spans 13 residues. V dropped 4 bases and J dropped 5 bases, with 11 bases sitting between them. Germline assignment: CDR1 SGHDN and CDR2 FVKESK. In DNA, the CDR3 is TGTGCCAGCAGCCCAACAGGGCTGACTGAAGCTTTCTTT. This codes for CASSPTGLTEAFF.

The chain employs TRBV6-1 and TRBJ2-3; perhaps TRBD2 as D (5 bases). The CDR3 is 18 amino acids. V was trimmed by 0 bases and J by 0 bases, leaving 16 bases between them. The V gene's germline CDR1 is MNHNS and CDR2 SASEGT. CDR3 in amino acids: CASSEALRRKKSTDTQYF. The CDR3 DNA reads TGTGCCAGCAGTGAAGCCTTGCGGAGGAAGAAAAGCACAGATACGCAGTATTTT.

The CDR3 here is CSVDPDSVDYGYTF. CDR3 in DNA: TGCAGCGTTGACCCGGACAGTGTGGACTATGGCTACACCTTC. The chain employs TRBV29-1 and TRBJ1-2; D is possibly TRBD1 (6 bases). V lost 3 bases, J lost 3 bases, and 14 bases lay in between. Germline-derived CDR1 and CDR2 are SQVTM and ANQGSEA. The CDR3 has 14 residues.

This clone was recorded only once. The genes are TRBV27 and TRBJ1-4; 9 bases map to TRBD1. The V gene end was trimmed by 2 bases and the J gene end by 7 bases; junction bases not matched to a gene: 5. This CDR3 has 15 amino acids. From germline, CDR1 is MNHEY and CDR2 SMNVEV (reference sequence). Written as DNA, the CDR3 is TGTGCCAGCAGTTTACGGACAGGGGTGGGTGAAAAACTGTTTTTT. Its protein product is CASSLRTGVGEKLFF.

The J gene is TRBJ1-2, the V gene TRBV28; TRBD1 matches 12 bases. From germline, CDR1 is MDHEN and CDR2 SYDVKM. The CDR3 is 15 amino acids. J lost 4 bases, V lost 6 bases, and 6 bases had no gene match. CDR3 nucleotide sequence: TGTGCCAGCAGGGCCGGGACAGGGGGCGGCTATGGCTACACCTTC. Translation: CASRAGTGGGYGYTF.

The CDR3 coding sequence is TGCGCCAGCAGCTCGCTAGCGGCAAACAATGAGCAGTTCTTC. This gives the protein CASSSLAANNEQFF. The chain uses TRBV5-1 and TRBJ2-1, with 7 nucleotides matching TRBD2. Germline-derived CDR1 and CDR2 are SGHRS and YFSETQ. The CDR3 has 14 amino acids. The junction had 5 bases not matched to a gene; V was cut back by 3 bases and J by 5 bases. Filled out from reference TRBV5-1 and TRBJ2-1, the complete variable domain reads KAGVTQTPRYLIKTRGQQVTLSCSPISGHRSVSWYQQTPGQGLQFLFEYFSETQRNKGNFPGRFSGRQFSNSRSEMNVSTLELGDSALYLCASSSLAANNEQFFGPGTRLTVL.

The chain uses TRBV27 and TRBJ1-1; tentatively, D is TRBD1 (5 bases). Trimming stripped 3 bases from V and 1 base from J, with 12 bases between. This CDR3 has 15 residues. The germline V gene has CDR1 MNHEY and CDR2 SMNVEV (reference sequence). Written as DNA, the CDR3 is TGTGCCAGCAGTTTTACACAGGCATCGAACACTGAAGCTTTCTTT. This gives the protein CASSFTQASNTEAFF.

The chain links TRBV5-1 to TRBJ1-1; 7 bases line up with TRBD1. CDR1 is SGHRS, CDR2 YFSETQ, per germline. This CDR3 has 14 residues. The junction had 4 bases not matched to a gene; V was cut back by 4 bases and J by 1 base. The CDR3 spells CASSNRGGNTEAFF. The CDR3 DNA reads as TGCGCCAGCAGCAACAGGGGAGGGAACACTGAAGCTTTCTTT.

As concerns this clone: One end of the junction does not line up with germline, which may come from a read error. The chain employs TRBV4-1 and TRBJ2-7, with 7 bases lining up with TRBD2. This CDR3 spans 15 amino acids. CDR1 and CDR2 from the germline V gene are MGHRA and YSYEKL. This CDR3 reads CASSQGPSGTYGQYF. CDR3 DNA sequence: TGCGCCAGCAGCCAAGGTCCTAGCGGCACCTACGGGCAGTACTTC.

A single count supports this clone. CDR3 DNA: TGCGCCAGCAGCCCGTTTGCGGGGATCCGCCAAGAGACCCAGTACTTC. It yields the protein CASSPFAGIRQETQYF. This rearrangement joins TRBV5-1 to TRBJ2-5; possible D gene TRBD2, 6 bases. Germline V CDR1 and CDR2: SGHRS, YFSETQ. V gave up 4 bases and J gave up 1 base, with 17 bases separating them. The CDR3 extends over 16 amino acids. The full variable domain, with the rest looked up from reference TRBV5-1 and TRBJ2-5, is KAGVTQTPRYLIKTRGQQVTLSCSPISGHRSVSWYQQTPGQGLQFLFEYFSETQRNKGNFPGRFSGRQFSNSRSEMNVSTLELGDSALYLCASSPFAGIRQETQYFGPGTRLLVL.

V gene TRBV6-5 combines with J gene TRBJ2-1; 9 bases line up with TRBD1. Germline CDR1 MNHEY, CDR2 SVGAGI. J gave up 7 bases and V 4 bases, and 11 bases lay outside the gene matches. The CDR3 contains 16 residues. DNA of the CDR3: TGTGCCAGCAGTTTACAGACAGGGGGAATAGGGAATGAGCAGTTCTTC. Protein sequence: CASSLQTGGIGNEQFF.

The chain couples TRBV7-8 to TRBJ1-3; tentative D call: TRBD1 (6 bases). The CDR3 sequence is 17 residues long. V was cut by 5 bases and J by 4 bases, with 21 bases left in between. The germline gives CDR1 SGHVS, CDR2 FQNEAQ. The CDR3 spells CASSGLPQGKIGNTIYF. The CDR3 DNA sequence: TGTGCCAGCAGCGGACTGCCACAGGGTAAAATCGGAAACACCATATATTTT. Using reference TRBV7-8 and TRBJ1-3 for the parts outside the CDR3, the full variable domain is GAGVSQSPRYKVAKRGQDVALRCDPISGHVSLFWYQQALGQGPEFLTYFQNEAQLDKSGLPSDRFFAERPEGSVSTLKIQRTQQEDSAVYLCASSGLPQGKIGNTIYFGEGSWLTVV.

This CDR3 reads CATEAQGVANYGYTF. Written as DNA, the CDR3 is TGTGCCACCGAGGCTCAGGGGGTAGCTAACTATGGCTACACCTTC. This chain uses TRBV10-3 with TRBJ1-2; 7 nucleotides line up with TRBD1. In germline, CDR1 is ENHRY, CDR2 SYGVKD. This CDR3 has 15 residues. Germline trimming cut 10 bases from V and 0 bases from J; bases unmatched to any gene: 11.

The chain carries TRBV7-6 and TRBJ1-2; TRBD1 matches at 7 bases. J was trimmed by 8 bases and V by 1 base; bases with no gene match: 4. The CDR3 spans 13 residues. Per germline, CDR1 SGHVS and CDR2 FNYEAQ. For the CDR3, the DNA is TGTGCCAGCAGCTTAGGACAGGGTGAAGGCTACACCTTC. It translates to CASSLGQGEGYTF.

The chain couples TRBV18 to TRBJ2-5; 7 positions match TRBD1. Germline CDR1 and CDR2: KGHSH and LQKENI. The CDR3 consists of 14 residues. The V and J ends lost 2 bases and 7 bases, in that order; junction bases with no gene match: 7. The chain's CDR3 is CASSPSTGPGTQYF. The CDR3, as DNA: TGTGCCAGCTCACCATCGACAGGGCCAGGGACCCAGTACTTC. Drawing the rest from reference TRBV18 and TRBJ2-5, the complete variable domain is NAGVMQNPRHLVRRRGQEARLRCSPMKGHSHVYWYRQLPEEGLKFMVYLQKENIIDESGMPKERFSAEFPKEGPSILRIQQVVRGDSAAYFCASSPSTGPGTQYFGPGTRLLVL.

The sample holds a few counts of this clone. The chain has TRBV7-9 and TRBJ1-4; TRBD1 aligns across 8 bases. V shed 3 bases and J 8 bases; nucleotides not matched to a gene: 8. The germline gives CDR1 SEHNR, CDR2 FQNEAQ (reference sequence). CDR3 length: 15 residues. The CDR3 spells CASSFGTGGLEKLFF. As DNA, the CDR3 is TGTGCCAGCAGCTTCGGGACAGGAGGTCTCGAAAAACTGTTTTTT.